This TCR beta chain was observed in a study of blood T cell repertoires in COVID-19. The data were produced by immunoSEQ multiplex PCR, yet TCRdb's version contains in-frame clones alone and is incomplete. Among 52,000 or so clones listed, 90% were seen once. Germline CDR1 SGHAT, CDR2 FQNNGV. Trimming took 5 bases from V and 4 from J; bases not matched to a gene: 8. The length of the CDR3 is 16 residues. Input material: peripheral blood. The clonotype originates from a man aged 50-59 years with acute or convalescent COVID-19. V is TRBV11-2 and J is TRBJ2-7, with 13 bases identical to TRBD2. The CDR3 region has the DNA TGTGCCAGCAGCCCGGCCCGGACTAGCGGGAGTTACGAGCAGTACTTC. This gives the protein CASSPARTSGSYEQYF.